This TCR beta chain appears in the sequencing data of a study of CD8 T cells in ankylosing spondylitis. This clonotype has only a few counts. The CDR3 is 15 amino acids. Germline V lookup: CDR1 MNHEY, CDR2 SVGAGI. The V gene lost 5 bases and the J gene lost 0 bases, with 13 bases spanning the gap. Making use of molecular barcodes, quantitative 5'-RACE generated TCR beta libraries. Each CDR3 protein gets one entry after TCRdb re-called the 5' RACE reads with MiXCR. This sample has about 360,000 distinct CDR3 sequences, with 20% found just once. V and J are TRBV6-5 and TRBJ1-1; D possibly corresponds to TRBD1 (6 bases). This TCR was recovered from a male donor with ankylosing spondylitis or in good health (not recorded which). Sequenced sample: blood, either unsorted or a sorted T cell fraction (not recorded which). CDR3 nucleotide sequence: TGTGCCAGCAGTATCGAGGGGGATTTGAACACTGAAGCTTTCTTT. This encodes CASSIEGDLNTEAFF.